The source of this T cell receptor (beta chain) is a study of control samples from healthy donors and cancer patients. The CDR3 is 11 amino acids. Germline V gives CDR1 KGHSH, CDR2 LQKENI. Trimming stripped 4 bases from V and 3 bases from J, with 3 bases between. The method was immunoSEQ multiplex PCR; TCRdb's version includes in-frame clones alone and lacks a portion of them. The sample has about 75,000 clones; about four fifths are singletons. The origin of this receptor is a man over 45 in good health. The chain uses TRBV18 and TRBJ2-5; D is uncertain. The sequenced material came from blood. The DNA for the CDR3 is TGTGCCAGCTCACGGGAAGAGACCCAGTACTTC. Its protein product is CASSREETQYF.